A single sample gave rise to the 17 T cell receptor beta chains below, sequenced in a study of cytomegalovirus exposure and HLA in healthy donors. The PCR ran on 60 Vbeta and 13 Jbeta primers. Some clones are missing from TCRdb's copy, which holds only in-frame ones; the method was immunoSEQ multiplex PCR. The sample shows some 110,000 clones, over 80% of them seen only once. Specimen: PBMCs. These TCRs come from a man between 18 and 29 years old in good health and CMV-seronegative.

The chain employs TRBV6-5 and TRBJ2-7; 10 positions agree with TRBD2. The germline V gene encodes CDR1 MNHEY and CDR2 SVGAGI. The V gene end was trimmed by 4 bases and the J gene end by 3 bases; junction bases not matched to a gene: 9. The CDR3 has 16 amino acids. DNA of the CDR3: TGTGCCAGCAGTTTAGGTAGAATAGCGGGAGGCTACGAGCAGTACTTC. Protein: CASSLGRIAGGYEQYF.

The chain links TRBV7-9 to TRBJ2-7; 7 nucleotides match TRBD2. Germline trimming cut 5 bases from V and 3 bases from J; bases unmatched to any gene: 13. The CDR3 extends over 16 amino acids. Germline CDR1 and CDR2: SEHNR and FQNEAQ (reference sequence). CDR3 amino acids: CASSEVTTGLLYEQYF. CDR3 in DNA: TGTGCCAGCAGCGAAGTGACCACGGGACTACTCTACGAGCAGTACTTC.

The chain links TRBV13 to TRBJ1-2; the D gene is possibly TRBD1 (6 bases). CDR1 and CDR2 from the germline V gene are PRHDT and FYEKMQ (reference sequence). V lost 1 base and J lost 14, with 26 bases in between. The CDR3 extends over 16 amino acids. CDR3 DNA: TGTGCCAGCAGCTTAGAAGGAAGGGGGTCCACCCATAATGGAACCTTC. Translated: CASSLEGRGSTHNGTF.

V usage is TRBV6-6 and J usage is TRBJ2-7; D perhaps matches TRBD2 (5 bases). Germline V lookup: CDR1 MNHNY, CDR2 SVGAGI (reference sequence). The germline V and J ends were trimmed by 5 bases and 0 bases, with 11 bases remaining between them. The CDR3 extends over 14 amino acids. The CDR3 protein is CASSRSGSSYEQYF. CDR3 DNA sequence: TGTGCCAGCAGTCGATCGGGGAGCTCCTACGAGCAGTACTTC.

The CDR3 sequence is CASKGGMVNTEAFF. The DNA of the CDR3 is TGTGCCAGCAAAGGGGGCATGGTGAACACTGAAGCTTTCTTT. The chain has TRBV6-6 and TRBJ1-1; 7 positions match TRBD1. The V gene end was trimmed by 7 bases and the J gene end by 0 bases; junction bases not matched to a gene: 5. Germline V CDR1 and CDR2: MNHNY, SVGAGI (reference sequence). This CDR3 has 14 amino acids.

V is TRBV28 and J is TRBJ1-3, with 9 bases fitting TRBD1. Germline values: CDR1 MDHEN, CDR2 SYDVKM. The CDR3 is 16 amino acids. Losses at the gene ends were 4 bases for V and 3 bases for J; bases not matched to a gene: 7. As DNA, the CDR3 is TGTGCCAGCAGTTCACCGGGACAGGGTTTTGGAAACACCATATATTTT. Translation: CASSSPGQGFGNTIYF.

The CDR3 sequence is CASSLSGAGANVLTF. The CDR3 nucleotides read TGTGCCAGCAGCTTGTCAGGGGCTGGGGCCAACGTCCTGACTTTC. The V and J genes are TRBV7-2 and TRBJ2-6, with D possibly being TRBD1 (6 bases). The V end lost 3 bases, the J end lost 2 bases, and 8 bases lay between the germline ends. The CDR3 contains 15 residues. The germline V gene has CDR1 SGHTA and CDR2 FQGNSA.

The rearrangement links TRBV5-1 to TRBJ2-3, with D unresolved. Germline V gene sequence: CDR1 SGHRS, CDR2 YFSETQ. V lost 2 bases and J lost 3, with 4 bases in between. The CDR3 contains 12 residues. CDR3 in DNA: TGCGCCAGCAGCTTAGCGACAGATACGCAGTATTTT. It yields the protein CASSLATDTQYF.

The gene calls are TRBV10-3 and TRBJ1-1; no reliable D call. Germline lookup yields CDR1 ENHRY and CDR2 SYGVKD. This CDR3 has 13 residues. V shed 4 bases and J shed 2 bases, with 8 bases lying between them. The CDR3 DNA reads TGTGCCATCAGTGGACACTCAAACACTGAAGCTTTCTTT. Protein product: CAISGHSNTEAFF.

The chain carries TRBV7-9 and TRBJ2-7, with TRBD1 matching 11 bases. The V gene end was trimmed by 5 bases and the J gene end by 8 bases; junction bases not matched to a gene: 11. The CDR3 is 15 residues long. Germline V gene lookup returns CDR1 SEHNR and CDR2 FQNEAQ (reference sequence). CDR3 amino acids: CASSPLGQGDFKQYF. The CDR3 coding sequence is TGTGCCAGCAGCCCCCTGGGACAGGGGGATTTCAAGCAGTACTTC.

The V gene is TRBV13, the J gene TRBJ2-1; D is perhaps TRBD1 (6 bases). Trimming removed 5 bases at V and 9 bases at J, with 11 bases between. Germline values: CDR1 PRHDT, CDR2 FYEKMQ (reference sequence). CDR3 length: 12 amino acids. The CDR3 region has the DNA TGTGCCAGCAGCCGGGACACTTCTGAGCAGTTCTTC. This codes for CASSRDTSEQFF.

The CDR3 is CASSSSLGEGQPQHF. The CDR3 DNA is TGTGCCAGCAGCTCATCGTTAGGGGAGGGTCAGCCCCAGCATTTT. The genes are TRBV7-9 and TRBJ1-5, with a tentative D call TRBD1 (5 bases). V lost 4 bases to trimming and J lost 6 bases, with 16 bases between them. This CDR3 spans 15 amino acids. Germline V gene data show CDR1 as SEHNR and CDR2 as FQNEAQ (reference sequence).

The chain carries TRBV10-3 and TRBJ2-2; D is ambiguous. Germline CDR1 ENHRY, CDR2 SYGVKD. V was shortened by 2 bases and J by 5 bases, with 9 bases between the two germline ends. There are 14 residues in the CDR3. CDR3 sequence: CAISENGGTGELFF. The CDR3 DNA reads as TGTGCCATCAGTGAGAATGGCGGTACCGGGGAGCTGTTTTTT.

The CDR3 region is CASSLARTPNTEAFF. Here the CDR3 DNA reads TGTGCCAGCAGCTTAGCACGGACACCGAACACTGAAGCTTTCTTT. The gene calls are TRBV7-9 and TRBJ1-1, with a tentative D call TRBD1 (5 bases). Trimming removed 0 bases from V and 1 base from J, with 9 bases in between. Germline V gene sequence: CDR1 SEHNR, CDR2 FQNEAQ (reference sequence). CDR3 size: 15 residues.

This chain joins TRBV4-1 and TRBJ2-1, with D tentatively TRBD1 (6 bases). Germline CDR1 is MGHRA and CDR2 is YSYEKL. This CDR3 has 15 amino acids. The V end was cut by 3 bases, the J end by 5 bases, with 14 bases between. The chain's CDR3 is CASSHIIQGDNEQFF. CDR3 nucleotide sequence: TGCGCCAGCAGCCATATAATACAGGGCGACAATGAGCAGTTCTTC.

The V call is TRBV10-3, the J call TRBJ2-1, with D maybe TRBD2 (5 bases). CDR1 and CDR2 (germline): ENHRY, SYGVKD. CDR3 size: 16 residues. V was pared by 2 bases and J by 0 bases, with 11 bases between. CDR3 sequence reads: CAISERTGSSYNEQFF. DNA for the CDR3: TGTGCCATCAGTGAGAGAACGGGGAGCTCCTACAATGAGCAGTTCTTC.

V and J are TRBV19 and TRBJ2-3; D possibly corresponds to TRBD2 (6 bases). Trimming cost V 4 bases and J 0 bases, with 20 bases left between them. The germline V gene encodes CDR1 LNHDA and CDR2 SQIVND (reference sequence). The CDR3 covers 18 residues. In nucleotides, the CDR3 is TGTGCCAGTAGTAGAAAACGACGGGGACGGGAGAGCACAGATACGCAGTATTTT. It encodes CASSRKRRGRESTDTQYF.